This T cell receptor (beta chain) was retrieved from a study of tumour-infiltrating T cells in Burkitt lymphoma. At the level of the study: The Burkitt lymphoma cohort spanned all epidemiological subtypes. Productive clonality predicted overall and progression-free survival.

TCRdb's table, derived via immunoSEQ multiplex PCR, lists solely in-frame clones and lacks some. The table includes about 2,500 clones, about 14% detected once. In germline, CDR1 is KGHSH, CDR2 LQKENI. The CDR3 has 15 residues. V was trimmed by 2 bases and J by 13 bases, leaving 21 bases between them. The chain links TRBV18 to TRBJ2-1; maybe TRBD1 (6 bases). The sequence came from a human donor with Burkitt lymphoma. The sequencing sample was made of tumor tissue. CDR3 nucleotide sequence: TGTGCCAGCTCACCAATACCTACCGGGACACCCGTCCAGTTCTTC. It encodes CASSPIPTGTPVQFF.